Each of the 5 T cell receptor beta chains below was sequenced from the same sample in a study of T cells in Graves' hyperthyroidism and ophthalmopathy. Researchers took RNA transcripts and amplified the TCR beta CDR3 regions from them. Primed by the HTBI set, a first-round RT-PCR was run on the TCR CDR3. TCRdb reprocessed the multiplex PCR reads with MiXCR, giving one entry per CDR3 protein. The sample contains 300,000 to 450,000 distinct CDR3 sequences, roughly 18% of which appear only once. Specimen: blood. These receptors were taken from a woman in her thirties or forties with Graves' ophthalmopathy.

The chain joins TRBV12-3 or TRBV12-4 to TRBJ1-2; D is ambiguous. V was cut by 7 bases and J by 7 bases, with 16 bases left in between. The CDR3 loop spans 13 amino acids. The CDR3 sequence is CASTHRRLGGYTF. DNA of the CDR3: TGTGCCAGCACTCATCGCCGACTGGGTGGCTACACCTTC.

This clonotype has ten or more counts. This chain joins TRBV30 and TRBJ2-7; 8 nucleotides align to TRBD1. This CDR3 comprises 14 residues. Germline lookup yields CDR1 GTSNPN and CDR2 SVGIG (reference sequence). Trimming removed 1 base from V and 3 bases from J; junction bases left unmatched: 5. The chain's CDR3 is CAWSGGTGGYEQYF. In DNA form, the CDR3 reads TGTGCCTGGAGTGGCGGGACAGGCGGCTACGAGCAGTACTTC.

This clonotype came up many times. This chain joins TRBV7-8 and TRBJ2-7; D unresolved. Germline V gene sequence: CDR1 SGHVS, CDR2 FQNEAQ. The CDR3 covers 12 residues. Trimming removed 1 base at V and 6 bases at J, with 7 bases between. Here the CDR3 reads CASSLELGEQYF. In nucleotides, the CDR3 is TGTGCCAGCAGCTTAGAGCTAGGCGAGCAGTACTTC.

This clonotype showed up many times. The chain links TRBV12-3 or TRBV12-4 to TRBJ2-7, with D tentatively TRBD2 (6 bases). V was shortened by 7 bases and J by 6 bases, with 16 bases between the two germline ends. The CDR3 contains 13 residues. The CDR3 is CASTRDFTPEQYF. For the CDR3, the DNA is TGTGCCAGCACCAGGGACTTCACTCCCGAGCAGTACTTC.

This clonotype was detected many times. The V gene is TRBV6-5, the J gene TRBJ1-1, with 7 bases lining up with TRBD1. The CDR3 is made up of 17 amino acids. Trimming cost V 2 bases and J 1 base; bases outside gene matches: 10. Germline V gene lookup returns CDR1 MNHEY and CDR2 SVGAGI. The CDR3: CASSYRRTGTANTEAFF. In DNA form, the CDR3 reads TGTGCCAGCAGTTACCGTCGAACCGGGACAGCGAACACTGAAGCTTTCTTT.